These 30 T cell receptor beta chains originate from one sample sequenced in a study of blood T cell repertoires in COVID-19. Generated by immunoSEQ multiplex PCR, the TCRdb table keeps only in-frame clones and is missing some. The repertoire includes around 260,000 clones, about 87% of them detected once, and 2.3% sits in the top ten. Source material: peripheral blood. These receptors were taken from a woman between 50 and 59 years old with acute or convalescent COVID-19.

In nucleotides, the CDR3 is TGCAGCGTTGCGGGGCTGGGGGACAGGTCCTCCTACGAGCAGTACTTC. It yields the protein CSVAGLGDRSSYEQYF. The V and J genes are TRBV29-1 and TRBJ2-7; the match to TRBD1 covers 8 bases. Germline V gene sequence: CDR1 SQVTM, CDR2 ANQGSEA. J was trimmed by 0 bases and V by 4 bases; bases with no gene match: 11. The CDR3 length is 16 residues.

V usage is TRBV15 and J usage is TRBJ1-1; D call uncertain. The CDR3 loop spans 13 amino acids. Germline V gives CDR1 LNHNV, CDR2 YYDKDF (reference sequence). V lost 0 bases and J 10 bases, leaving 12 bases between the germline ends. For the CDR3, the DNA is TGTGCCACCAGCAGAGAGGCCTTAAACATAGCTTTCTTT. This encodes CATSREALNIAFF.

The gene calls are TRBV5-1 and TRBJ1-5; 7 bases match TRBD1. CDR1 and CDR2 from the germline V gene are SGHRS and YFSETQ. The ends lost 5 bases at V and 6 bases at J; junction bases unmatched: 8. The CDR3 contains 14 residues. Here the CDR3 reads CASRPGTDVQPQHF. CDR3 sequence (DNA): TGCGCCAGCAGGCCCGGGACAGACGTTCAGCCCCAGCATTTT.

V is TRBV18 and J is TRBJ2-3, with 10 bases lining up with TRBD1. Per germline, CDR1 KGHSH and CDR2 LQKENI. The V and J ends lost 3 bases and 1 base, in that order; junction bases with no gene match: 4. The CDR3 consists of 16 residues. The CDR3 region is CASSPTGTGGTDTQYF. CDR3 nucleotide sequence: TGTGCCAGCTCACCCACCGGGACAGGGGGCACAGATACGCAGTATTTT.

The CDR3 region has the DNA TGTGCCAGCAGCTTAACGGGGCTAGCGGGAGTAAATGAGCAGTTCTTC. Translating gives CASSLTGLAGVNEQFF. The chain couples TRBV7-3 to TRBJ2-1, with 10 bases that match TRBD2. Germline V lookup: CDR1 SGHTA, CDR2 FQGTGA. CDR3 length: 16 amino acids. V trimming: 0 bases; J trimming: 7 bases; junction bases outside the gene matches: 6.

This chain joins TRBV24-1 and TRBJ2-1; 9 bases line up with TRBD2. The junction had 10 bases not matched to a gene; V was cut back by 7 bases and J by 10 bases. The germline V gene encodes CDR1 KGHDR and CDR2 SFDVKD. This CDR3 contains 14 residues. The CDR3 nucleotides read TGTGCCACCAGGGGTAGCGGGAGAGTCGCCGAGCAGTTCTTC. Protein product: CATRGSGRVAEQFF.

The chain employs TRBV30 and TRBJ1-1; D is perhaps TRBD1 (5 bases). The germline V and J ends were trimmed by 2 bases and 5 bases, with 15 bases remaining between them. The CDR3 covers 14 residues. Germline V gives CDR1 GTSNPN, CDR2 SVGIG (reference sequence). CDR3 protein: CAWSPGRVWTEAFF. The CDR3 bases are TGTGCCTGGAGTCCCGGCAGGGTTTGGACTGAAGCTTTCTTT.

This clone was observed a handful of times. V usage is TRBV18 and J usage is TRBJ1-1; D possibly corresponds to TRBD1 (5 bases). Trimming stripped 2 bases from V and 3 bases from J, with 13 bases between. Germline CDR1 KGHSH, CDR2 LQKENI. The CDR3 is 15 amino acids. The DNA for the CDR3 is TGTGCCAGCTCACCAAATTCGGGGGGGGACACTGAAGCTTTCTTT. Protein product: CASSPNSGGDTEAFF. The variable domain in full, completed from reference TRBV18 and TRBJ1-1, reads NAGVMQNPRHLVRRRGQEARLRCSPMKGHSHVYWYRQLPEEGLKFMVYLQKENIIDESGMPKERFSAEFPKEGPSILRIQQVVRGDSAAYFCASSPNSGGDTEAFFGQGTRLTVV.

This clone was detected once. V usage is TRBV18 and J usage is TRBJ1-1; D remains unclear. Trimming removed 0 bases at V and 3 bases at J, with 11 bases between. CDR3 size: 15 residues. Germline CDR1 reads KGHSH; CDR2 reads LQKENI. CDR3 coding DNA: TGTGCCAGCTCACCACCTTTAACTCGCGACACTGAAGCTTTCTTT. This translates into CASSPPLTRDTEAFF.

This chain links TRBV15 with TRBJ2-1; unclear D gene. CDR3 length equals 12 residues. V dropped 8 bases and J dropped 7 bases, with 12 bases sitting between them. Germline V gene lookup returns CDR1 LNHNV and CDR2 YYDKDF (reference sequence). In DNA, the CDR3 is TGTGCCACCCAACGCGGCGGAAATGAGCAGTTCTTC. As protein: CATQRGGNEQFF.

The chain is built from TRBV21-1 and TRBJ1-3; TRBD1, the table's D call, was not compared with the DNA. TRBV21-1 is a pseudogene locus. This CDR3 has 17 residues. CDR3 DNA: TGTGCCAGCAGCGCGATGGAACAGGGGGCTGTTGGAAACACCATATATTTT. Translated, it gives CASSAMEQGAVGNTIYF.

For the CDR3, the DNA is TGTGCCAGGGGACAGGGGAACTCCTACGAGCAGTACTTC. Its protein is CARGQGNSYEQYF. The chain joins TRBV6-5 to TRBJ2-7, with 10 bases identical to TRBD1. Germline CDR1 and CDR2: MNHEY and SVGAGI. CDR3 size: 13 residues. V trimming: 9 bases; J trimming: 0 bases; junction bases outside the gene matches: 2.

The genes are TRBV30 and TRBJ2-2; 9 bases map to TRBD1. Germline loops: CDR1 GTSNPN, CDR2 SVGIG (reference sequence). V dropped 3 bases and J dropped 5; count of bases not matched to a gene: 1. The CDR3 has 13 residues. CDR3 coding DNA: TGTGCCTGGAGGGGACAGGGTACCGGGGAGCTGTTTTTT. The encoded protein is CAWRGQGTGELFF.

The chain carries TRBV5-4 and TRBJ2-5, with D perhaps TRBD1 (5 bases). Germline lookup yields CDR1 SGHNT and CDR2 YYREEE (reference sequence). CDR3 size: 14 residues. Trimming removed 6 bases from V and 2 bases from J, with 14 bases in between. The DNA for the CDR3 is TGTGCCAGCACCATGACAGTCGAACAAGAGACCCAGTACTTC. Amino acids: CASTMTVEQETQYF. Filled out from reference TRBV5-4 and TRBJ2-5, the complete variable domain reads ETGVTQSPTHLIKTRGQQVTLRCSSQSGHNTVSWYQQALGQGPQFIFQYYREEENGRGNFPPRFSGLQFPNYSSELNVNALELDDSALYLCASTMTVEQETQYFGPGTRLLVL.

The chain couples TRBV5-1 to TRBJ2-3; 7 positions match TRBD1. The junction had 8 bases not matched to a gene; V was cut back by 4 bases and J by 0 bases. The germline gives CDR1 SGHRS, CDR2 YFSETQ. This CDR3 is 16 amino acids long. The CDR3 DNA is TGCGCCAGCAGCCCCAACAGGGGTTGGAGCACAGATACGCAGTATTTT. Its translation: CASSPNRGWSTDTQYF.

This chain joins TRBV2 and TRBJ2-7; 8 nucleotides agree with TRBD1. CDR3 length: 14 amino acids. Trimming removed 5 bases from V and 3 bases from J; junction bases left unmatched: 6. Germline V lookup: CDR1 SNHLY, CDR2 FYNNEI. The CDR3 DNA is TGTGCCAGCAGTTCGACAGGGGACAACTACGAGCAGTACTTC. Residues: CASSSTGDNYEQYF.

V is TRBV2 and J is TRBJ2-7; TRBD1 matches 7 bases. CDR3 size: 12 residues. V was clipped by 6 bases and J by 2 bases; unmatched bases: 1. From germline, CDR1 is SNHLY and CDR2 FYNNEI. As DNA, the CDR3 is TGTGCCAGCAGCGGGACAGCCTACGAGCAGTACTTC. It encodes CASSGTAYEQYF.

CDR3 nucleotides: TGTGCCAGTAACCTGGTGGATGTTAGGGGATCTTCAAGTGGCTACACCTTC. Encoded protein: CASNLVDVRGSSSGYTF. The rearrangement uses TRBV19 and TRBJ1-2; D is possibly TRBD1 (5 bases). Trimming pared 7 bases from V and 7 bases from J, leaving 28 bases between. CDR1 is LNHDA and CDR2 is SQIVND in the germline V gene (reference sequence). This CDR3 comprises 17 residues.

The V call is TRBV3-1 (or the pseudogene TRBV3-2), the J call TRBJ2-5; 10 bases map to TRBD1. The CDR3 length is 17 residues. V was clipped by 1 base and J by 4 bases; unmatched bases: 9. Germline CDR1 LGHDT, CDR2 YNNKEL (reference sequence). The CDR3 region has the DNA TGTGCCAGCAGCCAAGGAGGACAGGGGGTCTGGGGAGAGACCCAGTACTTC. This gives the protein CASSQGGQGVWGETQYF.

This chain connects TRBV4-1 to TRBJ1-6; 8 positions match TRBD1. The germline gives CDR1 MGHRA, CDR2 YSYEKL. CDR3 size: 16 residues. J gave up 5 bases and V 2 bases, and 5 bases lay outside the gene matches. In nucleotides, the CDR3 is TGCGCCAGCAGCCAATACGGACAGGGCGATAATTCACCCCTCCACTTT. This gives the protein CASSQYGQGDNSPLHF.

This chain uses TRBV7-2 with TRBJ2-3; weak D call: TRBD1 (6 bases). This CDR3 is built from 13 residues. V shed 7 bases and J shed 1 base, with 9 bases lying between them. Germline lookup yields CDR1 SGHTA and CDR2 FQGNSA. The DNA of the CDR3 is TGTGCCAGCATGGGACACGGCACAGATACGCAGTATTTT. Amino acids: CASMGHGTDTQYF.

This clone was seen a handful of times. This chain links TRBV5-4 with TRBJ2-5, with 10 bases matching TRBD2. Germline CDR1 reads SGHNT; CDR2 reads YYREEE (reference sequence). Trimming at V came to 0 bases and at J to 5 bases, leaving 7 bases not matched to a gene. The CDR3 is made up of 16 amino acids. CDR3 DNA sequence: TGTGCCAGCAGCTTGGCTCCGGGACTAGCGTTGGAGACCCAGTACTTC. As protein: CASSLAPGLALETQYF.

The V and J genes are TRBV3-1 (or the pseudogene TRBV3-2) and TRBJ1-5, with TRBD1 as a possible D gene (6 bases). The V and J ends lost 0 bases and 6 bases respectively, with 12 bases between them. This CDR3 has 15 residues. Per germline, CDR1 LGHDT and CDR2 YNNKEL (reference sequence). In nucleotides, the CDR3 is TGTGCCAGCAGCCAAGAAGGGGGGGCGGGTCAGCCCCAGCATTTT. Translation: CASSQEGGAGQPQHF.

The sample holds a few counts of this clone. Other DNA variants within this sample encode the same CDR3. The chain employs TRBV27 and TRBJ1-1; 9 bases agree with TRBD1. CDR1 and CDR2 (germline): MNHEY, SMNVEV (reference sequence). The V segment lost 6 bases and the J segment 0 bases; nucleotides outside the gene matches: 5. This CDR3 has 15 amino acids. The CDR3 is CASSPWDRVNTEAFF. The CDR3 region has the DNA TGTGCCAGCAGCCCATGGGACAGGGTGAACACTGAAGCTTTCTTT.

In this sample, this clone turned up once. The chain has TRBV7-8 and TRBJ1-1, with D possibly being TRBD1 (6 bases). Trimming pared 1 base from V and 3 bases from J, leaving 18 bases between. The CDR3 has 17 amino acids. Germline-derived CDR1 and CDR2 are SGHVS and FQNEAQ. In DNA, the CDR3 is TGTGCCAGCAGCTTAGTCCAGGGGTCGTTTAGGGACACTGAAGCTTTCTTT. Translating gives CASSLVQGSFRDTEAFF. The variable domain in full, completed from reference TRBV7-8 and TRBJ1-1, reads GAGVSQSPRYKVAKRGQDVALRCDPISGHVSLFWYQQALGQGPEFLTYFQNEAQLDKSGLPSDRFFAERPEGSVSTLKIQRTQQEDSAVYLCASSLVQGSFRDTEAFFGQGTRLTVV.

This chain joins TRBV6-5 and TRBJ2-1, with 8 bases fitting TRBD2. Germline-derived CDR1 and CDR2 are MNHEY and SVGAGI. The CDR3 has 15 amino acids. Trimming at V came to 2 bases and at J to 7 bases, leaving 7 bases not matched to a gene. The CDR3 bases are TGTGCCAGCAGTTACGGAGCGGGAGTGAGGAATGAGCAGTTCTTC. This gives the protein CASSYGAGVRNEQFF.

This clone occurred once. This chain uses TRBV12-5 with TRBJ2-3; 13 bases line up with TRBD2. Germline V gene sequence: CDR1 LGHNT, CDR2 FRNRAP. J lost 0 bases, V lost 6 bases, and 6 bases had no gene match. This CDR3 is built from 17 residues. CDR3 in amino acids: CASGRGLAGVSTDTQYF. The CDR3, as DNA: TGTGCTAGTGGGCGCGGACTAGCGGGAGTGAGCACAGATACGCAGTATTTT.

This clone was recorded once. The chain recombines TRBV6-4 with TRBJ1-2, with a weak D call TRBD1 (6 bases). Trimming took 2 bases from V and 0 from J, leaving 10 bases between them. The CDR3 spans 15 residues. Germline CDR1 MRHNA, CDR2 SNTAGT. The CDR3 here is CASSDTGQSNYGYTF. CDR3 nucleotides: TGTGCCAGCAGTGACACTGGACAGTCTAACTATGGCTACACCTTC.

This chain connects TRBV19 to TRBJ2-5; 9 bases agree with TRBD2. This CDR3 has 16 amino acids. V lost 5 bases to trimming and J lost 4 bases; unmatched junction nucleotides: 11. In germline, CDR1 is LNHDA, CDR2 SQIVND (reference sequence). DNA of the CDR3: TGTGCCAGTAGTCGAGTAGCGGGAGTGTTAGGAGAGACCCAGTACTTC. Its translation is CASSRVAGVLGETQYF.

The chain is built from TRBV27 and TRBJ2-2, with 11 nucleotides matching TRBD1. After removal of 6 bases from V and 4 bases from J, the junction contained 4 bases not matched to a gene. Germline CDR1 and CDR2: MNHEY and SMNVEV (reference sequence). The CDR3 runs to 15 residues. The CDR3 DNA reads TGTGCCAGCAGAAGGACAGGGGGCAGCACCGGGGAGCTGTTTTTT. Amino acid sequence: CASRRTGGSTGELFF.